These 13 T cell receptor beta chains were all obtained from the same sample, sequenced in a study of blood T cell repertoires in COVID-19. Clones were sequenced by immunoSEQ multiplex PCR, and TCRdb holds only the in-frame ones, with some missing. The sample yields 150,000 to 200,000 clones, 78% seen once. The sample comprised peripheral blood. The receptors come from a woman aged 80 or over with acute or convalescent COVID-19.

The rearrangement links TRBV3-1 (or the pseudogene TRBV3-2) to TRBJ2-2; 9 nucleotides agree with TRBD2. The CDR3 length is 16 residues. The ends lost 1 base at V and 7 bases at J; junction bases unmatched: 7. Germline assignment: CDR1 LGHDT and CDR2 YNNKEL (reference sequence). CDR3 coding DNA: TGTGCCAGCAGCCAAGGAGCAAGCGGGAGGATCGGGGAGCTGTTTTTT. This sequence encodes CASSQGASGRIGELFF.

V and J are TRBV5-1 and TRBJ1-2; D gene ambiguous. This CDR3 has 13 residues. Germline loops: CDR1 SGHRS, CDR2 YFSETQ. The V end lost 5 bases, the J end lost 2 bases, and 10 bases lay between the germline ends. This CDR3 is CASSPFRNYGYTF. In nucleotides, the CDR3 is TGCGCCAGCAGTCCTTTCAGGAACTATGGCTACACCTTC.

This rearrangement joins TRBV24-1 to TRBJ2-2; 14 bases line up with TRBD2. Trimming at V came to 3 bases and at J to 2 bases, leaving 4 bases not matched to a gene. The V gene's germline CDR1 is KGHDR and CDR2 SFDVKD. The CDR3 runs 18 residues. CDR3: CATSDPGTSGGNTGELFF. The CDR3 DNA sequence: TGTGCCACCAGTGATCCTGGGACTAGCGGGGGCAACACCGGGGAGCTGTTTTTT.

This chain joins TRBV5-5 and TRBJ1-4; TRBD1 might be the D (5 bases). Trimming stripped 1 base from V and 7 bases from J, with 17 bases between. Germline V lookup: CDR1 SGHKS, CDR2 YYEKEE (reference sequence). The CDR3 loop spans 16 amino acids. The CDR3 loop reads CASSLSTGVEGEKLFF. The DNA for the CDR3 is TGTGCCAGCAGCTTGTCGACGGGGGTTGAAGGTGAAAAACTGTTTTTT.

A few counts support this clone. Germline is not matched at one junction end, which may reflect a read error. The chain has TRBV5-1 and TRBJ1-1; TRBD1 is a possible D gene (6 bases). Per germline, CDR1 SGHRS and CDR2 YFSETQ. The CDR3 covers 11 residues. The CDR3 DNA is TGCGCCAGCAGCTTGGAGACAGGACTCAATTTT. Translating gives CASSLETGLNF.

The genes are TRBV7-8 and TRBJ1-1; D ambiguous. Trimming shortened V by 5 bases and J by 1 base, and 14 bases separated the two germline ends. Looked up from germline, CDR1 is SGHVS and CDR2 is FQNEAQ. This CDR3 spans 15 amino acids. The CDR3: CASSTRRGPNTEAFF. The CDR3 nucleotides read TGTGCCAGCAGCACCCGTCGAGGCCCGAACACTGAAGCTTTCTTT.

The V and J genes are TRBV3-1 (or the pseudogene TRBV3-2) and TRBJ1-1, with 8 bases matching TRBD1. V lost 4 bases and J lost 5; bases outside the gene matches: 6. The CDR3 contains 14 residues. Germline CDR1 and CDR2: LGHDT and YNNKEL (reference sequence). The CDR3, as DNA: TGTGCCAGCAGCCTTACAGGGGGATATACTGAAGCTTTCTTT. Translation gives CASSLTGGYTEAFF.

CDR3 sequence reads: CAWALGANQPQHF. As DNA, the CDR3 is TGTGCCTGGGCACTGGGGGCCAATCAGCCCCAGCATTTT. The chain uses TRBV30 and TRBJ1-5, with D perhaps matching TRBD1 (6 bases). The CDR3 spans 13 residues. The germline V gene has CDR1 GTSNPN and CDR2 SVGIG (reference sequence). The V gene lost 5 bases and the J gene lost 3 bases, with 11 bases spanning the gap.

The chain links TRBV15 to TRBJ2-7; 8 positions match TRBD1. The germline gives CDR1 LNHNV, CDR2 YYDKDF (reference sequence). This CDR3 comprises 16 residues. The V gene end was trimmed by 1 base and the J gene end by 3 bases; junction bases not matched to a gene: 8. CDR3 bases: TGTGCCACCAGCAGAGCCGGGGGACAGGCTAACTACGAGCAGTACTTC. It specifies CATSRAGGQANYEQYF.

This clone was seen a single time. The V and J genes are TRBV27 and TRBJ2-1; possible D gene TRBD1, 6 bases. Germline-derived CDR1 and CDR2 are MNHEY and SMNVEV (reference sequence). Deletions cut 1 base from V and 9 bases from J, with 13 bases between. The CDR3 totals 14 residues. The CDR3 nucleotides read TGTGCCAGCAGTTTATGGGGGCAGGGCATTGAGCAGTTCTTC. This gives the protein CASSLWGQGIEQFF.

CDR3 sequence reads: CASSLWGGENTEAFF. In DNA form, the CDR3 reads TGTGCCAGCAGTTTATGGGGAGGGGAGAACACTGAAGCTTTCTTT. This chain joins TRBV28 and TRBJ1-1; D may be TRBD1 (5 bases). Germline loops: CDR1 MDHEN, CDR2 SYDVKM. The CDR3 has 15 residues. Trimming stripped 0 bases from V and 1 base from J, with 9 bases between.

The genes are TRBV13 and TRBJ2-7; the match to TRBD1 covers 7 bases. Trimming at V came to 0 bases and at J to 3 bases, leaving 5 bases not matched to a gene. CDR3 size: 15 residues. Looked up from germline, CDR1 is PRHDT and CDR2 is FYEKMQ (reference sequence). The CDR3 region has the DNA TGTGCCAGCAGCTTAGGGCCAGGGGGAGTCTACGAGCAGTACTTC. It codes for CASSLGPGGVYEQYF.

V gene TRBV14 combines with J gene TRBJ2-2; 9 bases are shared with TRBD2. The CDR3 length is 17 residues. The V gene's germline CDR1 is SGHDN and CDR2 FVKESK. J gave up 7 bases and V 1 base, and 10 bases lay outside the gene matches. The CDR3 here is CASSQGLAGAGNGELFF. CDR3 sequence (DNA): TGTGCCAGCAGCCAAGGCTTAGCGGGAGCGGGGAACGGGGAGCTGTTTTTT. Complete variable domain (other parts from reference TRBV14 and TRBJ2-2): EAGVTQFPSHSVIEKGQTVTLRCDPISGHDNLYWYRRVMGKEIKFLLHFVKESKQDESGMPNNRFLAERTGGTYSTLKVQPAELEDSGVYFCASSQGLAGAGNGELFFGEGSRLTVL.